This passage covers 5 T cell receptor beta chains from one sample sequenced in a study of identifying expanded T cells in peripheral blood. Clones were sequenced by immunoSEQ multiplex PCR, and TCRdb holds only the in-frame ones, with some missing. The data hold 70,000 or so clones, with under 90% observed a single time. The source material was blood. All receptors derive from a person aged 18 to 75 in good health.

The rearrangement uses TRBV5-1 and TRBJ1-2, with 10 bases lining up with TRBD1. V dropped 0 bases and J dropped 6; count of bases not matched to a gene: 5. Looked up from germline, CDR1 is SGHRS and CDR2 is YFSETQ. The CDR3 is 15 amino acids. The CDR3 here is CASSLALGTGDGYTF. DNA for the CDR3: TGCGCCAGCAGCTTGGCCCTTGGGACAGGGGATGGCTACACCTTC. Full variable domain (outside the CDR3, taken from reference TRBV5-1 and TRBJ1-2): KAGVTQTPRYLIKTRGQQVTLSCSPISGHRSVSWYQQTPGQGLQFLFEYFSETQRNKGNFPGRFSGRQFSNSRSEMNVSTLELGDSALYLCASSLALGTGDGYTFGSGTRLTVV.

This chain connects TRBV5-4 to TRBJ2-2; D might be TRBD2 (5 bases). The germline CDR1 and CDR2 sequences are SGHNT and YYREEE (reference sequence). The CDR3 extends over 15 amino acids. Trimming stripped 5 bases from V and 0 bases from J, with 11 bases between. CDR3 DNA sequence: TGTGCCAGCAGTATCAGCGGCGCGAACACCGGGGAGCTGTTTTTT. Encoded protein: CASSISGANTGELFF.

The CDR3 DNA is TGTGCCAGTAGTTCGCAGGTAGGAGCTTCTAATGAGCAGTTCTTC. Encoded protein: CASSSQVGASNEQFF. The V and J genes are TRBV19 and TRBJ2-1; D is ambiguous. V was trimmed by 5 bases and J by 7 bases, leaving 18 bases between them. The length of the CDR3 is 15 residues. CDR1 is LNHDA, CDR2 SQIVND, per germline (reference sequence).

This chain connects TRBV30 to TRBJ2-5; TRBD1 matches 8 bases. The CDR3 has 13 amino acids. The germline CDR1 and CDR2 sequences are GTSNPN and SVGIG (reference sequence). V lost 5 bases to trimming and J lost 2 bases; unmatched junction nucleotides: 4. The CDR3 sequence is CAWDRDRQETQYF. CDR3 DNA: TGTGCCTGGGACCGGGACAGGCAAGAGACCCAGTACTTC.

The V call is TRBV2, the J call TRBJ2-5, with D possibly being TRBD1 or TRBD2 (6 bases each). V dropped 9 bases and J dropped 0 bases, with 20 bases sitting between them. The CDR3 has 16 amino acids. In germline, CDR1 is SNHLY, CDR2 FYNNEI. The CDR3 sequence is CARGTIGGLYQETQYF. The CDR3 coding sequence is TGTGCCAGGGGCACAATAGGGGGACTGTACCAAGAGACCCAGTACTTC.